This T cell receptor beta chain was sequenced during a study of memory B cells and T cells in multiple sclerosis. Study-level findings and limits: Compartments had unequal clone-set sizes, affecting shared clonotype counts.

Here immunoSEQ multiplex PCR was the method, and the copy in TCRdb shows in-frame clones only, minus some. The profile shows fewer than 15,000 clones, 80% to 90% of them singletons. This clone was detected a few times. Its antigen remains unknown. After stimulus-free culture, autoproliferating CFSE-dim and non-proliferating CFSE-high T cells were sequenced separately. 40 million to 50 million CFSE-labeled PBMCs were cultured less than eight days unstimulated, then replicate wells were pooled. CFSE at roughly 0.45 uM labeled the PBMCs, which were then cultured unstimulated. The CDR3 runs 13 residues. CDR1 MNHEY and CDR2 SMNVEV come from the germline V gene (reference sequence). V was shortened by 6 bases and J by 2 bases, with 9 bases between the two germline ends.

This TCR came from a human donor with multiple sclerosis. The V call is TRBV27, the J call TRBJ2-3; no clear D. Material for sequencing was PBMCs from blood kept in culture. CDR3 loop: CASSLKPTDTQYF. The DNA of the CDR3 is TGTGCCAGCAGCCTCAAACCCACAGATACGCAGTATTTT.